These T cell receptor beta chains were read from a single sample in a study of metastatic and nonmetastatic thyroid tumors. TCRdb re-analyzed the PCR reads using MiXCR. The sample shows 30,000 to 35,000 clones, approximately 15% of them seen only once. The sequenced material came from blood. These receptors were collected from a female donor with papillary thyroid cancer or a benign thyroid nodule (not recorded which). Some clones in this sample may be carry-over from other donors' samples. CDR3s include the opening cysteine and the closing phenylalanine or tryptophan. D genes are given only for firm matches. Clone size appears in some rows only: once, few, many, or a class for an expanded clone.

CASSQEGSYGYTF	TGCGCCAGCAGCCAGGAAGGGAGCTATGGCTACACCTTC	.	many	TRBV4-1	TRBJ1-2
CASSLGGGLFF	TGTGCCAGCAGCTTAGGAGGGGGGCTGTTTTTT	.	.	TRBV7-2	TRBJ2-2
CATSDNGFTDTQYF	TGTGCCACCAGTGATAACGGATTCACAGATACGCAGTATTTT	.	many	TRBV24-1	TRBJ2-3
CASSLAAGRGEAFF	TGCGCCAGCAGCTTGGCCGCAGGGAGAGGTGAAGCTTTCTTT	.	.	TRBV5-1	TRBJ1-1
CASSFLGTGSQPQHF	.	.	many	TRBV7-2	TRBJ1-5
CASSPASGSRIQYF	TGCGCCAGCAGCCCAGCCTCCGGGAGCCGCATTCAGTACTTC	.	many	TRBV4-3	TRBJ2-4
CARSFGAPEYEQFF	TGCGCCCGCAGCTTCGGGGCCCCGGAGTATGAGCAGTTCTTC	.	.	TRBV5-1	TRBJ2-1
CASSGGTSYTF	TGTGCCAGCAGCGGGGGGACGAGCTACACCTTC	.	many	TRBV9	TRBJ1-2
CASSLAGGTGELFF	TGTGCCAGCAGCTTAGCGGGAGGAACCGGGGAGCTGTTTTTT	TRBD2	many	TRBV11-3	TRBJ2-2
CASSFSGQGNYGYTF	TGTGCCAGCAGCTTTTCGGGACAGGGAAACTATGGCTACACCTTC	TRBD1	many	TRBV7-2	TRBJ1-2
CASSLGVDRVEAFF	TGCGCCAGCAGCTTGGGTGTGGACAGGGTTGAAGCTTTCTTT	TRBD1	many	TRBV5-1	TRBJ1-1
CASLTSGETQYF	TGTGCCAGCCTAACTAGCGGAGAGACCCAGTACTTC	TRBD2	.	TRBV28	TRBJ2-5
CASRITSQEQFF	TGCGCCAGCCGCATCACGAGCCAGGAGCAGTTCTTC	.	many	TRBV10-2	TRBJ2-1
CASSIQHGETEAFF	TGTGCCAGTAGTATCCAGCACGGGGAAACTGAAGCTTTCTTT	.	many	TRBV19	TRBJ1-1
CASRDSGAYEQYF	TGTGCCAGCAGAGACAGCGGAGCCTACGAGCAGTACTTC	.	many	TRBV2	TRBJ2-7
CASSQPSAGRDYGYTF	TGCGCCAGCAGCCAACCTTCCGCGGGAAGAGACTATGGCTACACCTTC	.	many	TRBV4-1	TRBJ1-2
CASNGGLAGQETQYF	TGTGCCAGCAACGGGGGACTAGCGGGACAGGAGACCCAGTACTTC	TRBD2	many	TRBV28	TRBJ2-5
CSARDRGIYGYTF	TGCAGTGCTAGAGACAGGGGGATTTATGGCTACACCTTC	TRBD1	many	TRBV20-1	TRBJ1-2
CASSLGTSGYEQYF	TGTGCCAGCAGCTTAGGAACTAGCGGCTACGAGCAGTACTTC	TRBD2	few	TRBV11-2	TRBJ2-7
CASSFGGGGETQYF	TGTGCCAGCAGTTTCGGAGGGGGCGGTGAGACCCAGTACTTC	.	many	TRBV28	TRBJ2-5
CASSGFNSPLHF	TGTGCCAGCAGCGGTTTTAATTCACCCCTCCACTTT	.	many	TRBV28	TRBJ1-6
CASSPGVNTEAFF	TGTGCCAGTAGCCCAGGGGTGAACACTGAAGCTTTCTTT	.	many	TRBV19	TRBJ1-1
CASSSEWGNTEAFF	TGTGCCAGCAGCTCAGAGTGGGGGAACACTGAAGCTTTCTTT	.	many	TRBV11-2	TRBJ1-1
CASSLRGKNTEAFF	TGTGCCAGCAGTTTAAGAGGAAAGAACACTGAAGCTTTCTTT	.	.	TRBV28	TRBJ1-1
CSARDRGATRGGEQYF	TGCAGTGCTAGAGATAGAGGGGCGACCCGTGGCGGGGAGCAGTACTTC	.	.	TRBV20-1	TRBJ2-7
CASRGTSLEQYF	TGTGCCAGCAGAGGGACTAGTCTCGAGCAGTACTTC	TRBD2	medium-sized	TRBV12-3/TRBV12-4	TRBJ2-7
CASSLELIGEQFF	TGTGCCAGCAGCTTAGAATTGATAGGGGAGCAGTTCTTC	.	few	TRBV7-6	TRBJ2-1
CASSEERGSYEQYF	TGTGCCAGCAGTGAGGAACGGGGGTCCTACGAGCAGTACTTC	.	many	TRBV2	TRBJ2-7
CASSLGPGVSSTDTQYF	TGTGCCAGCAGCTTAGGCCCAGGAGTATCTAGCACAGATACGCAGTATTTT	.	.	TRBV11-2	TRBJ2-3
CASSLDGQGGYGYTF	TGCGCCAGCAGCTTGGACGGTCAGGGGGGCTATGGCTACACCTTC	TRBD1	.	TRBV5-1	TRBJ1-2
CASSQPGQGDVYEQYF	TGTGCCAGCAGCCAACCCGGACAGGGGGATGTCTACGAGCAGTACTTC	TRBD1	many	TRBV4-2	TRBJ2-7
CASSERGYEQYF	TGTGCCAGCAGTGAACGGGGCTACGAGCAGTACTTC	.	medium-sized	TRBV6-1	TRBJ2-7
CASSIGGSSYEQYF	TGTGCCAGTAGTATAGGGGGGTCCTCCTACGAGCAGTACTTC	.	many	TRBV19	TRBJ2-7
CASSPATSASSYNEQFF	TGTGCCAGCAGTCCGGCCACTAGCGCAAGCTCCTACAATGAGCAGTTCTTC	TRBD2	many	TRBV27	TRBJ2-1
CASSLSLEGPYNEQFF	TGTGCCAGCAGCTTATCACTGGAAGGACCCTACAATGAGCAGTTCTTC	.	once	TRBV11-1	TRBJ2-1
CSASNHGTSGRHEQYF	TGCAGTGCTAGTAACCATGGGACTAGCGGGAGACACGAGCAGTACTTC	TRBD2	.	TRBV20-1	TRBJ2-7
CASSFKLDSYEQYF	TGTGCCAGCAGCTTTAAGCTCGACAGCTACGAGCAGTACTTC	.	many	TRBV7-2	TRBJ2-7
CASSPSSSHNDQFF	TGTGCCAGCAGCCCCTCGAGCTCCCACAATGATCAGTTCTTC	.	.	TRBV6-2/TRBV6-3	TRBJ2-1
CASSYSIPPREQHF	TGTGCCAGCAGTTACTCCATTCCGCCACGCGAGCAGCACTTC	.	.	TRBV6-2/TRBV6-3	TRBJ2-7
CSARVGQGGYYAYEQYF	TGCAGTGCTAGAGTGGGACAGGGGGGGTACTACGCCTACGAGCAGTACTTC	TRBD1	many	TRBV20-1	TRBJ2-7
CASSLGGGALYEQYF	TGCGCCAGCAGCTTGGGGGGAGGTGCTCTCTACGAGCAGTACTTC	.	many	TRBV5-1	TRBJ2-7
CASSQGGTGGSF	TGTGCCAGCAGCCAAGGAGGGACGGGTGGAAGTTTT	.	.	TRBV3-1	TRBJ1-1
CSAAGVAGGGKQYF	TGCAGTGCTGCGGGGGTGGCGGGAGGGGGCAAGCAGTACTTC	TRBD2	.	TRBV20-1	TRBJ2-7
CASSTTGGPGNGQFF	TGTGCCAGCAGCACTACAGGGGGCCCGGGGAATGGGCAGTTCTTC	TRBD1	many	TRBV11-1	TRBJ2-1
CASSEGGVLGTQYF	TGTGCCAGCAGCGAGGGGGGAGTTCTAGGTACGCAGTATTTT	.	many	TRBV9	TRBJ2-3
CSARKPSVSEAFF	TGCAGTGCTAGAAAGCCCAGTGTCTCGGAAGCTTTCTTT	.	many	TRBV20-1	TRBJ1-1
CAWSDSPIAGGNEQFF	TGTGCCTGGAGTGACTCCCCTATAGCGGGGGGTAATGAGCAGTTCTTC	TRBD2	many	TRBV30	TRBJ2-1
CSAREQGAYTF	TGCAGTGCTAGAGAACAGGGGGCCTACACCTTC	TRBD1	.	TRBV20-1	TRBJ1-2
CARDRGREQYF	TGTGCCAGAGACAGGGGGAGAGAGCAGTACTTC	TRBD1	.	TRBV6-1	TRBJ2-7
CGAPRASGTGETQYF	TGCGGTGCTCCCCGTGCTAGCGGGACTGGAGAGACCCAGTACTTC	TRBD2	.	TRBV20-1	TRBJ2-5
CSAALSGRRAEQFF	TGCAGTGCCGCCCTTAGCGGGAGGAGGGCTGAGCAGTTCTTC	TRBD2	.	TRBV20-1	TRBJ2-1
CASSRDHNEKLFF	TGTGCCAGCAGCAGGGACCATAATGAAAAACTGTTTTTT	.	many	TRBV2	TRBJ1-4
CASQPSTGTIYGYTF	TGTGCCAGCCAACCTTCGACAGGGACGATCTATGGCTACACCTTC	TRBD1	few	TRBV6-1	TRBJ1-2
CSARQGTAQETQYF	TGCAGTGCTAGACAAGGGACAGCCCAAGAGACCCAGTACTTC	TRBD1	many	TRBV20-1	TRBJ2-5
CASSPPQSPNYGYTF	TGTGCCAGCTCACCACCCCAGAGCCCGAACTATGGCTACACCTTC	.	many	TRBV18	TRBJ1-2
CATSRERISGSQFEQYF	TGTGCCACCAGCAGAGAAAGGATTAGCGGGAGTCAGTTCGAGCAATACTTC	TRBD2	few	TRBV15	TRBJ2-7
CASSPAGTDTQYF	TGTGCCAGCAGTCCTGCGGGCACAGATACGCAGTATTTT	.	many	TRBV12-3/TRBV12-4	TRBJ2-3
CASSVARDHMRNEQYF	TGTGCCAGCAGCGTGGCACGGGATCACATGCGAAACGAGCAGTACTTC	.	many	TRBV9	TRBJ2-7
CSARAPSPETSGRWDTQYF	TGCAGTGCTAGAGCCCCTTCTCCCGAGACTAGCGGGCGGTGGGATACGCAGTATTTT	TRBD2	many	TRBV20-1	TRBJ2-3
CASSELGSNYGYTF	TGCGCCAGCAGTGAGTTGGGCTCTAACTATGGCTACACCTTC	.	many	TRBV10-2	TRBJ1-2